This TCR beta chain was identified in a study of blood T cell repertoires in COVID-19. Study at large: T cells, B-cell-depleted T cells, or PBMCs provided the cDNA or gDNA that served as material.

Patients of the Seattle cohort, enrolled during active infection, were followed longitudinally. Under the authors' procedure: Reference gene primer amplification yielded estimated nucleated cell counts. Using immunoSEQ multiplex PCR, the repertoire was profiled, and TCRdb retains in-frame clones only, with some absent. Clone size and the V and J calls come from that table; the DNA yielded D and trimming. The sample carries 190,000 or so clones, roughly 94% recorded once. Germline loops: CDR1 ENHRY, CDR2 SYGVKD. V was cut by 8 bases and J by 0 bases, with 9 bases left in between. This CDR3 is built from 13 residues.

The TCR comes from a man aged 25-45 years with COVID-19, enrolled during active disease. The gene calls are TRBV10-3 and TRBJ2-3, with D tentatively TRBD2 (5 bases). The sample consisted of peripheral blood. The CDR3 region is CAIVEDSTDTQYF. CDR3 coding DNA: TGTGCCATCGTGGAGGATAGCACAGATACGCAGTATTTT.